The rows below give T cell receptor beta chains drawn from one sample of a study of Ad26.COV2.S vaccination and SARS-CoV-2 variants. Measured with immunoSEQ multiplex PCR; TCRdb has only the in-frame clones, and not every one. The repertoire holds around 86,000 clones, with about four fifths as singletons. The sample consisted of peripheral blood, taken after recovery from COVID-19. These receptors were taken from a human donor who had recovered from COVID-19. Each CDR3 is given with its conserved first and last residue. A row's size may be missing; if present it is once, few, many or a size class.

size: NA; V: TRBV6-5; length: 15; CDR3: CASRSSGSLSNEQFF
size: NA; V: TRBV5-6; length: 16; CDR3: CASSFQGQVGPTEAFF
size: NA; V: TRBV4-1; length: 17; CDR3: CASSQTAMTWGTDTQYF
size: NA; V: TRBV11-2; length: 12; CDR3: CASSAVGETQYF
size: NA; V: TRBV28; length: 16; CDR3: CASSGPGGQGRKPQHF
size: once; V: TRBV6-4; length: 17; CDR3: CASSDGLAGPSLYEQYF
size: few; V: TRBV6-6; length: 16; CDR3: CASSYGILPTGSEQYF
size: NA; V: TRBV7-2; length: 13; CDR3: CASSRRSRDTQYF
size: NA; V: TRBV7-9; length: 15; CDR3: CASSLFNRRSDEQFF
size: NA; V: TRBV27; length: 18; CDR3: CASSLSAQEWGAGQPQHF
size: NA; V: TRBV25-1; length: 14; CDR3: CASSEYRVESEQYF
size: NA; V: TRBV7-6; length: 12; CDR3: CASSTDVDTQYF
size: NA; V: TRBV11-3; length: 15; CDR3: CASSPPAPRSNEQFF
size: NA; V: TRBV28; length: 14; CDR3: CASSLLNPNTEAFF
size: many; V: TRBV28; length: 15; CDR3: CASSLGGSSYNEQFF
size: NA; V: TRBV18; length: 13; CDR3: CASSPGGNTEAFF
size: NA; V: TRBV6-5; length: 15; CDR3: CAIGAGLAGVYEQYF
size: NA; V: TRBV28; length: 17; CDR3: CASSSPPSGRASDTQYF
size: NA; V: TRBV7-9; length: 15; CDR3: CASSPLSGSNSPLHF
size: NA; V: TRBV10-1; length: 13; CDR3: CASQPGQGYEQYF
size: NA; V: TRBV11-2; length: 16; CDR3: CASSPRLAGEGNIQYF
size: NA; V: TRBV5-8; length: 15; CDR3: CASSRQGFANEEAFF
size: NA; V: TRBV4-1; length: 14; CDR3: CASSRNGQTGELFF
size: NA; V: TRBV9; length: 15; CDR3: CASSPLGGANYGYTF
size: NA; V: TRBV4-2; length: 17; CDR3: CASSQDSLPGVIYEQYF
size: NA; V: TRBV7-9; length: 16; CDR3: CASSSPHGDSYNEQFF
size: NA; V: TRBV11-2; length: 12; CDR3: CASSLQSGEQFF
size: NA; V: TRBV2; length: 15; CDR3: CASIRQTSGANVLTF
size: NA; V: TRBV28; length: 12; CDR3: CASSRSTDTQYF
size: NA; V: TRBV11-1; length: 12; CDR3: CASSLGAGTQYF
size: NA; V: TRBV3-1/TRBV3-2; length: 15; CDR3: CASSLRISGSGELFF
size: NA; V: TRBV3-1/TRBV3-2; length: 16; CDR3: CASSLQVSAINYGYTF
size: NA; V: TRBV5-1; length: 12; CDR3: CASSFQNTEAFF
size: NA; V: TRBV28; length: 21; CDR3: CASTPPSLSYWVEGNTGELFF
size: NA; V: TRBV4-1; length: 16; CDR3: CASSQGRTGGLGEQYF
size: NA; V: TRBV5-4; length: 13; CDR3: CASSLGGRETQYF
size: NA; V: TRBV29-1; length: 13; CDR3: CSVERDRGYEQYF
size: few; V: TRBV6-5; length: 14; CDR3: CASSYPGSESPLHF
size: NA; V: TRBV19; length: 15; CDR3: CASRPLAVDYNEQFF
size: NA; V: TRBV5-1; length: 14; CDR3: CASSPTGRVTEAFF
size: NA; V: TRBV6-4; length: 15; CDR3: CASSDSSGGNQPQHF
size: NA; V: TRBV18; length: 16; CDR3: CASSPRTGTLYNEQFF
size: NA; V: TRBV10-3; length: 13; CDR3: CAISESVNQPQHF
size: NA; V: TRBV7-2; length: 14; CDR3: CASSLVSADTEAFF
size: NA; V: TRBV10-1; length: 13; CDR3: CASRRGQAYEQYF
size: NA; V: TRBV7-9; length: 13; CDR3: CASSFQGGPEAFF
size: few; V: TRBV12-5; length: 14; CDR3: CASGLGTRSYEQYF
size: NA; V: TRBV7-2; length: 13; CDR3: CASSPDGGETQYF
size: NA; V: TRBV7-2; length: 13; CDR3: CASRGGGYNEQFF
size: NA; V: TRBV28; length: 15; CDR3: CASSFQHRDWNTIYF
size: NA; V: TRBV6-2/TRBV6-3; length: 15; CDR3: CASSYQRGRNTEAFF
size: NA; V: TRBV7-6; length: 13; CDR3: CASSSRGTDTQYF
size: NA; V: TRBV6-2/TRBV6-3; length: 16; CDR3: CASSYPRLAGNNEQFF
size: NA; V: TRBV5-1; length: 14; CDR3: CASSLETQRDTIYF
size: NA; V: TRBV2; length: 12; CDR3: CASKDTTDTQYF
size: NA; V: TRBV6-5; length: 13; CDR3: CASSWDRGTEAFF
size: NA; V: TRBV5-4; length: 13; CDR3: CASSPTAGGTQYF